The 14 T cell receptor beta chains reported below all come from one sample, sequenced in a study of a mutant IDH1 vaccine in newly diagnosed glioma. The antigens for these receptors are not known. Profiled with immunoSEQ multiplex PCR; TCRdb holds only in-frame clones, not every one. Seen here are about 48,000 clones, 65% to 80% observed once, and the top ten hold roughly 6.3%. Specified time point: week 35, safety follow-up. Vaccination used 300 ug of mutant IDH1 20-mer peptide per dose, with topical imiquimod. The input for sequencing was PBMCs, taken from a glioma patient whose treatment included an IDH1 peptide vaccine. These receptors were obtained from a man between 35 and 55 years old with glioma.

V is TRBV27 and J is TRBJ2-2; D remains unclear. Germline CDR1 and CDR2: MNHEY and SMNVEV (reference sequence). V was shortened by 5 bases and J by 4 bases, with 8 bases between the two germline ends. The CDR3 spans 13 residues. CDR3 sequence reads: CASSPPFTGELFF. The CDR3 DNA reads TGTGCCAGCAGTCCCCCCTTCACCGGGGAGCTGTTTTTT.

The rearrangement links TRBV11-2 to TRBJ2-7, with D tentatively TRBD2 (5 bases). CDR3 size: 12 residues. Trimming took off 5 bases at V and 2 bases at J, with 7 bases between the two ends. The germline V gene encodes CDR1 SGHAT and CDR2 FQNNGV. The CDR3 spells CASSPGTYEQYF. DNA of the CDR3: TGTGCCAGCAGCCCCGGGACCTACGAGCAGTACTTC.

The chain links TRBV5-1 to TRBJ1-2, with D uncertain. From germline, CDR1 is SGHRS and CDR2 YFSETQ. Trimming shortened V by 0 bases and J by 1 base, and 7 bases separated the two germline ends. The CDR3 extends over 14 amino acids. The CDR3 sequence is CASSLDSHNYGYTF. In DNA, the CDR3 is TGCGCCAGCAGCTTGGACAGCCATAACTATGGCTACACCTTC.

This clone was seen just once. This chain connects TRBV2 to TRBJ1-6; TRBD1 matches 7 bases. The CDR3 runs to 14 residues. V gave up 6 bases and J gave up 3 bases; unmatched junction bases: 2. Germline CDR1 and CDR2: SNHLY and FYNNEI. The CDR3 DNA sequence: TGTGCCAGCAGCCGACAGGGCTATAATTCACCCCTCCACTTT. This encodes CASSRQGYNSPLHF.

The chain couples TRBV27 to TRBJ1-2, with D perhaps TRBD1 (5 bases). V shed 5 bases and J shed 2 bases, with 15 bases lying between them. This CDR3 is 15 amino acids long. CDR1 is MNHEY and CDR2 is SMNVEV in the germline V gene (reference sequence). In DNA, the CDR3 is TGTGCCAGCAGTCTAAGGGGAACAGGAAACTATGGCTACACCTTC. Encoded protein: CASSLRGTGNYGYTF.

The rearrangement uses TRBV6-5 and TRBJ1-6; D not certain. CDR1 is MNHEY and CDR2 is SVGAGI in the germline V gene. This CDR3 region has 16 residues. V was clipped by 4 bases and J by 4 bases, with 14 bases between them. CDR3 region: CASSSSWVTYNSPLHF. CDR3 nucleotides: TGTGCCAGCAGTTCCTCGTGGGTTACTTATAATTCACCCCTCCACTTT.

This chain connects TRBV7-8 to TRBJ1-5, with D unclear. Germline CDR1 is SGHVS and CDR2 is FQNEAQ. V gave up 5 bases and J gave up 1 base, with 15 bases separating them. CDR3 length equals 16 residues. CDR3 sequence (DNA): TGTGCCAGCAGCGCCTCGGACGAAGGGAGCAATCAGCCCCAGCATTTT. Protein: CASSASDEGSNQPQHF. The full variable domain, its missing parts supplied by reference TRBV7-8 and TRBJ1-5, is GAGVSQSPRYKVAKRGQDVALRCDPISGHVSLFWYQQALGQGPEFLTYFQNEAQLDKSGLPSDRFFAERPEGSVSTLKIQRTQQEDSAVYLCASSASDEGSNQPQHFGDGTRLSIL.

This chain uses TRBV30 with TRBJ2-7; 8 bases match TRBD2. The germline V gene encodes CDR1 GTSNPN and CDR2 SVGIG (reference sequence). J gave up 5 bases and V 6 bases, and 12 bases lay outside the gene matches. The CDR3 has 14 residues. The CDR3 DNA is TGTGCCTGCGGCCGGCGGGGGGTATTTGACGAGCAGTACTTC. Translating gives CACGRRGVFDEQYF. The complete variable domain, with remaining parts taken from reference TRBV30 and TRBJ2-7, reads SQTIHQWPATLVQPVGSPLSLECTVEGTSNPNLYWYRQAAGRGLQLLFYSVGIGQISSEVPQNLSASRPQDRQFILSSKKLLLSDSGFYLCACGRRGVFDEQYFGPGTRLTVT.

This clone was counted only a few times. This chain joins TRBV9 and TRBJ1-1; 7 bases are a match to TRBD1. Germline V lookup: CDR1 SGDLS, CDR2 YYNGEE. V lost 4 bases to trimming and J lost 3 bases; unmatched junction nucleotides: 12. The CDR3 covers 16 residues. The CDR3 nucleotides read TGTGCCAGCAGCCCGGGGACAGTACGGTTGGACACTGAAGCTTTCTTT. Protein product: CASSPGTVRLDTEAFF.

V usage is TRBV5-5 and J usage is TRBJ2-7; D is unresolved. This CDR3 comprises 12 residues. Germline values: CDR1 SGHKS, CDR2 YYEKEE (reference sequence). Trimming removed 2 bases from V and 0 bases from J, with 3 bases in between. The CDR3 spells CASSFSSYEQYF. As DNA, the CDR3 is TGTGCCAGCAGCTTTAGCTCCTACGAGCAGTACTTC. Full variable domain (missing parts from reference TRBV5-5 and TRBJ2-7): DAGVTQSPTHLIKTRGQQVTLRCSPISGHKSVSWYQQVLGQGPQFIFQYYEKEERGRGNFPDRFSARQFPNYSSELNVNALLLGDSALYLCASSFSSYEQYFGPGTRLTVT.

The gene calls are TRBV6-1 and TRBJ1-2, with 9 nucleotides matching TRBD1. With 4 bases clipped from V and 2 bases from J, the junction kept 8 bases outside the gene matches. Germline V gene sequence: CDR1 MNHNS, CDR2 SASEGT. The CDR3 totals 16 residues. CDR3 residues: CASSGPSGTGNYGYTF. The CDR3 coding sequence is TGTGCCAGCAGTGGGCCCTCCGGGACAGGGAACTATGGCTACACCTTC.

V and J are TRBV2 and TRBJ2-1; D remains unclear. Germline-derived CDR1 and CDR2 are SNHLY and FYNNEI. Trimming took 6 bases from V and 2 from J, leaving 17 bases between them. The CDR3 loop spans 16 amino acids. The CDR3 protein is CASRAVETPPYNEQFF. CDR3 nucleotides: TGTGCCAGCAGGGCGGTAGAGACCCCCCCCTACAATGAGCAGTTCTTC.

This clone has only one observation. This chain connects TRBV2 to TRBJ1-6, with 7 bases lining up with TRBD1. The CDR3 spans 13 residues. Germline V gene sequence: CDR1 SNHLY, CDR2 FYNNEI. The V segment lost 7 bases and the J segment 7 bases; nucleotides outside the gene matches: 4. The CDR3 DNA is TGTGCCAGCATGGGACAGCAAAATTCACCCCTCCACTTT. It translates to CASMGQQNSPLHF.

The genes are TRBV7-8 and TRBJ1-4, with a weak D call TRBD1 (5 bases). The J call may not be correct, given that the DNA end is closer to TRBJ2-2. In germline, CDR1 is SGHVS, CDR2 FQNEAQ. The CDR3 length is 14 residues. The CDR3 sequence is CASSFNPTVAELFF. The CDR3 DNA is TGTGCCAGCAGCTTTAATCCGACAGTTGCGGAGCTGTTTTTT.